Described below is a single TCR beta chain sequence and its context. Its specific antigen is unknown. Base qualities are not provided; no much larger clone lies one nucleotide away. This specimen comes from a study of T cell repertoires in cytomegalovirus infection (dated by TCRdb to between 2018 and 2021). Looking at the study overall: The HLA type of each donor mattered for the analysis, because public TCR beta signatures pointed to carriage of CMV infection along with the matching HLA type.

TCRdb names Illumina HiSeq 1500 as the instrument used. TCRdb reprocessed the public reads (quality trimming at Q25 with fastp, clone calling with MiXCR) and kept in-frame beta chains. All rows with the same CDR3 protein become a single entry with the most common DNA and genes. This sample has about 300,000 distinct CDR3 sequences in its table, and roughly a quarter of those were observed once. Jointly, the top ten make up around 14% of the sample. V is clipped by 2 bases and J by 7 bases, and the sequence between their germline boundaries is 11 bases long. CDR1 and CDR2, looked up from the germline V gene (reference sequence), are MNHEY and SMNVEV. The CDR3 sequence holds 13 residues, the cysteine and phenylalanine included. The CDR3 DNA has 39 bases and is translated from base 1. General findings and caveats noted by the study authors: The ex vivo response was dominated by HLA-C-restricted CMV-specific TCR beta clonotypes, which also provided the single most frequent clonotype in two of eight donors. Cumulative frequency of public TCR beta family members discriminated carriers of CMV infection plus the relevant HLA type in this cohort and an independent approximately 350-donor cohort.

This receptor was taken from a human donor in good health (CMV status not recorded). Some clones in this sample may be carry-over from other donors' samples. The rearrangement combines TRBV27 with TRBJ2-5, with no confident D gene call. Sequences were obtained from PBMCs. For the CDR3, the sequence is CASSLKFGGTQYF. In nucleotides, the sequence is TGTGCCAGCAGTTTAAAGTTCGGCGGGACCCAGTACTTC.